The rows below give T cell receptor beta chains drawn from one sample of a study of identical twins. TCRdb reprocessed the 5' RACE reads with MiXCR, giving one entry per CDR3 protein. The data contain around 450,000 distinct CDR3 sequences, 11% to 15% of them seen just once; the ten biggest clones take up roughly 0.56%. The sample also formed part of further work on yellow fever vaccine responses in identical twins.

Sequencing input: CD4+ T cells sorted from blood. These receptor sequences come from a woman aged 18-29 years in good health. CDR3s include the opening cysteine and the closing phenylalanine or tryptophan. A D gene is named only where the DNA matches it firmly. The listing skips clone size in some rows; elsewhere it reads once, few, many or a size class.

TRBJ2-2 few TRBV5-1 TRBD2 TGCGCCAGCAGCGCCATGGGACTAGCGGGAACCGGGGAGCTGTTTTTT CASSAMGLAGTGELFF
TRBJ2-1 - TRBV5-6 - TGTGCCAGCAGCTTGTATTCGCTCAATGAGCAGTTCTTC CASSLYSLNEQFF
TRBJ2-7 few TRBV7-4 TRBD2 TGTGCCAGCAGCTCTAGCCGGCCGGGACTAGCGGGAGGGTCCTCCTACGAGCAGTACTTC CASSSSRPGLAGGSSYEQYF
TRBJ2-5 few TRBV24-1 TRBD2 TGTGCCACCAGTGATCCCCGGACTAGCGGCGAGACCCAGTACTTC CATSDPRTSGETQYF
TRBJ1-1 few TRBV7-9 - TGTGCCAGCAGCTCTAGTCGTAGCAGGGGCACTGAAGCTTTCTTT CASSSSRSRGTEAFF
TRBJ2-3 many TRBV20-1 - TGCAGTGCTAGAGATGGGGCAGGACGCACAGATACGCAGTATTTT CSARDGAGRTDTQYF
TRBJ2-7 - TRBV21-1 - TGTGCCAGCAGCGAGACGAGAAGGACGCCCACCTACGAGCAGTACTTC CASSETRRTPTYEQYF
TRBJ1-5 few TRBV10-3 - TGTGCCATCAGTTCGGGTGGGCAGGGAAATCAGCCCCAGCATTTT CAISSGGQGNQPQHF
TRBJ2-4 - TRBV3-1 - TGTGCCAGCAGCCAAGACCCAGGAGGCGTCGCCAAAAACATTCAGTACTTC CASSQDPGGVAKNIQYF
TRBJ2-1 few TRBV4-3 - TGCGCCAGCAGCCAAGAAGCCGCGCTTGAGCAGTTCTTC CASSQEAALEQFF
TRBJ2-6 few TRBV7-9 - TGTGCCAGCAGCTTAGCGCAGTACTCTGGGGCCAACGTCCTGACTTTC CASSLAQYSGANVLTF
TRBJ2-3 few TRBV14 TRBD2 TGTGCCAGCAGCCAAACTAGCGGGAGGACAGATACGCAGTATTTT CASSQTSGRTDTQYF